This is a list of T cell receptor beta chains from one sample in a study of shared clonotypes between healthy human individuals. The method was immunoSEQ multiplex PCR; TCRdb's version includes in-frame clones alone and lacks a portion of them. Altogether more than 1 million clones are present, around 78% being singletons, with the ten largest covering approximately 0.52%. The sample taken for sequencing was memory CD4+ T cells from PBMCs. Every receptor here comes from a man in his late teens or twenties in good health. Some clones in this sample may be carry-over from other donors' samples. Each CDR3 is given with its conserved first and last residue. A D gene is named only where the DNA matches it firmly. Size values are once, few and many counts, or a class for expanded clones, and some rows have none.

cdr3_aa: CASSSGQGSNTIYF; cdr3_nt: TGTGCCAGCAGTTCGGGACAGGGATCAAACACCATATATTTT; d_call: TRBD1; j_call: TRBJ1-3; v_call: TRBV28; clone_size: .
cdr3_aa: CASTLAGGTTDTQYF; cdr3_nt: TGTGCCAGCACTCTAGCGGGAGGAACCACAGATACGCAGTATTTT; d_call: TRBD2; j_call: TRBJ2-3; v_call: TRBV9; clone_size: .
cdr3_aa: CASSPSLNRGLVNTEAFF; cdr3_nt: TGTGCCAGCAGCCCTAGCCTTAACAGGGGGCTCGTGAACACTGAAGCTTTCTTT; d_call: TRBD1; j_call: TRBJ1-1; v_call: TRBV14; clone_size: few
cdr3_aa: CASKRGQGFRDF; cdr3_nt: TGCGCCAGCAAGAGGGGGCAAGGGTTTAGGGACTTC; d_call: TRBD1; j_call: TRBJ2-7; v_call: TRBV10-1; clone_size: .
cdr3_aa: CASSNPGQGGGQYF; cdr3_nt: TGTGCCAGCAGCAATCCGGGACAGGGGGGCGGGCAGTACTTC; d_call: TRBD1; j_call: TRBJ2-7; v_call: TRBV7-9; clone_size: many
cdr3_aa: CASSPQTANYGYTF; cdr3_nt: TGTGCCAGCAGCCCTCAAACAGCGAACTATGGCTACACCTTC; d_call: .; j_call: TRBJ1-2; v_call: TRBV7-6; clone_size: once
cdr3_aa: CASSYSMGNTEAFF; cdr3_nt: TGTGCCAGCAGTTACTCGATGGGGAACACTGAAGCTTTCTTT; d_call: .; j_call: TRBJ1-1; v_call: TRBV6-5; clone_size: .
cdr3_aa: CASGRGPDTEAFF; cdr3_nt: TGTGCCAGCGGCAGGGGTCCGGACACTGAAGCTTTCTTT; d_call: .; j_call: TRBJ1-1; v_call: TRBV6-6; clone_size: .
cdr3_aa: CASSHRPDRGRLSSYNEQFF; cdr3_nt: TGCGCCAGCAGCCATAGACCGGACAGGGGGCGTTTAAGCTCCTACAATGAGCAGTTCTTC; d_call: TRBD1; j_call: TRBJ2-1; v_call: TRBV4-1; clone_size: .
cdr3_aa: CASSRPPAFF; cdr3_nt: TGTGCCAGCAGCCGGCCCCCGGCTTTCTTT; d_call: .; j_call: TRBJ1-1; v_call: TRBV14; clone_size: .
cdr3_aa: CASSRFAGAEAFF; cdr3_nt: TGTGCCAGCAGCCGATTTGCCGGGGCTGAAGCTTTCTTT; d_call: .; j_call: TRBJ1-1; v_call: TRBV14; clone_size: .
cdr3_aa: CASSQRASPTDTQYF; cdr3_nt: TGTGCCAGCAGCCAGCGGGCCTCCCCCACAGATACGCAGTATTTT; d_call: .; j_call: TRBJ2-3; v_call: TRBV11-3; clone_size: .
cdr3_aa: CASSRGREDGYTF; cdr3_nt: TGTGCCAGCTCACGTGGGAGGGAGGATGGCTACACCTTC; d_call: .; j_call: TRBJ1-2; v_call: TRBV18; clone_size: .
cdr3_aa: CASSLAEGGANVLTF; cdr3_nt: TGCGCCAGCAGCTTGGCGGAGGGTGGGGCCAACGTCCTGACTTTC; d_call: .; j_call: TRBJ2-6; v_call: TRBV5-1; clone_size: many
cdr3_aa: CASSSRTGSYEQYF; cdr3_nt: TGTGCCAGCAGCTCCAGGACTGGGTCCTACGAGCAGTACTTC; d_call: .; j_call: TRBJ2-7; v_call: TRBV5-4; clone_size: .
cdr3_aa: CASSFSRGGEQFF; cdr3_nt: TGTGCCAGCAGCTTCTCGCGAGGGGGGGAGCAGTTCTTC; d_call: .; j_call: TRBJ2-1; v_call: TRBV7-3; clone_size: .
cdr3_aa: CASSQTSGYNEQFF; cdr3_nt: TGCGCCAGCAGTCAAACTAGCGGATACAATGAGCAGTTCTTC; d_call: TRBD2; j_call: TRBJ2-1; v_call: TRBV10-2; clone_size: .
cdr3_aa: CASSPGNTIYF; cdr3_nt: TGTGCCAGCTCACCAGGAAACACCATATATTTT; d_call: .; j_call: TRBJ1-3; v_call: TRBV18; clone_size: .
cdr3_aa: CASSLASGRAGEQFF; cdr3_nt: TGTGCCAGCAGCTTGGCCAGCGGGAGGGCCGGTGAGCAGTTCTTC; d_call: TRBD2; j_call: TRBJ2-1; v_call: TRBV5-4; clone_size: .
cdr3_aa: CASSYGLAVTKTYEQYF; cdr3_nt: TGTGCCAGCAGCTACGGACTAGCGGTTACGAAAACCTACGAGCAGTACTTC; d_call: .; j_call: TRBJ2-7; v_call: TRBV12-1; clone_size: .